The 22 T cell receptor beta chains reported below all come from one sample, sequenced in a study of molecular identifiers for immune sequencing clone quantification. TCRdb recomputed calls from the PCR reads with MiXCR, one row per CDR3 protein. The data hold 100,000 or so distinct CDR3 sequences, with 35% to 40% observed a single time. Material for sequencing was naive CD8+ T cells from blood, with Jurkat cell RNA spiked in. The sample's subset: FACS-sorted CD8+CD4-CCR7+CD45RA+ naive T cells. The receptor source for this set is a human donor in good health. Some libraries in this study had Jurkat cell RNA spiked in.

The V gene is TRBV6-2 or TRBV6-3, the J gene TRBJ1-1; D is unresolved. The V end was cut by 7 bases, the J end by 1 base, with 10 bases between. CDR3 length equals 13 residues. Germline V gene sequence: CDR1 MNHEY, CDR2 SVGEGT. CDR3 nucleotide sequence: TGTGCCAGCACTGACTTTTCGAACACTGAAGCTTTCTTT. It specifies CASTDFSNTEAFF.

This clonotype was seen many times. The chain employs TRBV4-2 and TRBJ1-4, with D perhaps matching TRBD1 (5 bases). CDR3 length: 15 amino acids. Trimming cost V 3 bases and J 4 bases, with 12 bases left between them. CDR1 LGHNA and CDR2 YNFKEQ come from the germline V gene. This CDR3 reads CASSHSTADNEKLFF. CDR3 DNA sequence: TGTGCCAGCAGCCATTCGACAGCGGATAATGAAAAACTGTTTTTT.

This clonotype was seen many times. This chain uses TRBV29-1 with TRBJ2-3; 9 bases are shared with TRBD1. This CDR3 contains 14 residues. Germline V gene data show CDR1 as SQVTM and CDR2 as ANQGSEA. V lost 6 bases to trimming and J lost 1 base; unmatched junction nucleotides: 5. In nucleotides, the CDR3 is TGCAGCGTCTCTGGACAGGGGCGCACAGATACGCAGTATTTT. Its translation: CSVSGQGRTDTQYF.

This clonotype was found many times. This chain links TRBV7-2 with TRBJ2-1, with D perhaps given as TRBD1 or TRBD2 (5 bases each). The CDR3 runs to 12 residues. The V and J ends lost 5 bases and 8 bases respectively, with 10 bases between them. Germline V gene sequence: CDR1 SGHTA, CDR2 FQGNSA. Written as DNA, the CDR3 is TGTGCCAGCAGCCCGGGACGGGATGAGCAGTTCTTC. It codes for CASSPGRDEQFF. The complete variable domain, with remaining parts taken from reference TRBV7-2 and TRBJ2-1, reads GAGVSQSPSNKVTEKGKDVELRCDPISGHTALYWYRQSLGQGLEFLIYFQGNSAPDKSGLPSDRFSAERTGGSVSTLTIQRTQQEDSAVYLCASSPGRDEQFFGPGTRLTVL.

As for this clonotype: A much larger clone differs by one base, so this may be a read error. The chain links TRBV7-6 to TRBJ2-3; D remains unclear. Trimming cost V 5 bases and J 0 bases, with 12 bases left between them. This CDR3 region has 15 residues. Per the germline V gene, CDR1 is SGHVS and CDR2 is FNYEAQ. CDR3 nucleotides: TGTGCCAGCAGCCGGGTGCGACCCAGCACAGATACGCAGTATTTT. Translated: CASSRVRPSTDTQYF. Complete variable domain (other parts from reference TRBV7-6 and TRBJ2-3): GAGVSQSPRYKVTKRGQDVALRCDPISGHVSLYWYRQALGQGPEFLTYFNYEAQQDKSGLPNDRFSAERPEGSISTLTIQRTEQRDSAMYRCASSRVRPSTDTQYFGPGTRLTVL.

The chain is built from TRBV15 and TRBJ2-1, with TRBD1 as a possible D gene (5 bases). The CDR3 totals 14 residues. V was pared by 3 bases and J by 5 bases, with 11 bases between. CDR1 is LNHNV, CDR2 YYDKDF, per germline (reference sequence). CDR3 coding DNA: TGTGCCACCAGCAGTGTGGACACACACAATGAGCAGTTCTTC. It specifies CATSSVDTHNEQFF.

Worth noting for this clonotype: A much larger clone is a single base away; this may be a read error. The chain has TRBV20-1 and TRBJ2-3; D is ambiguous. Germline-derived CDR1 and CDR2 are DFQATT and SNEGSKA (reference sequence). This CDR3 region has 16 residues. The CDR3 is CSASVTLSPRTDTRYF. CDR3 nucleotide sequence: TGCAGTGCTAGTGTGACTTTGAGCCCCCGCACAGATACGCGGTATTTT.

This chain connects TRBV6-6 to TRBJ2-1, with a tentative D call TRBD2 (5 bases). V dropped 4 bases and J dropped 0 bases, with 10 bases sitting between them. This CDR3 has 15 residues. Germline V gene data show CDR1 as MNHNY and CDR2 as SVGAGI (reference sequence). CDR3 coding DNA: TGTGCCAGCAGTTCAAGCGGAAGCTCCTACAATGAGCAGTTCTTC. Translated: CASSSSGSSYNEQFF.

This clonotype was counted only a few times. A junction end diverges from the germline sequence, so it may reflect a read error. This rearrangement joins TRBV7-8 to TRBJ2-3, with a tentative D call TRBD1 (5 bases). The germline gives CDR1 SGHVS, CDR2 FQNEAQ. CDR3 length: 16 amino acids. CDR3 residues: CASSLGNGGSTGTQYF. The CDR3 bases are TGTGCCAGCAGCTTAGGAAATGGCGGAAGCACAGGTACGCAGTATTTT.

Remarks on this clonotype: This could be a read error, since a much larger clone is one nucleotide away. The chain carries TRBV28 and TRBJ2-7; the D is unclear. The germline gives CDR1 MDHEN, CDR2 SYDVKM. CDR3 length equals 13 residues. The CDR3 DNA is TGTGCCTGCAGTTTAGAATGGATTGGCGGTCAGTACTTC. This codes for CACSLEWIGGQYF.

There are a few counts of this clonotype. The chain uses TRBV6-2 or TRBV6-3 and TRBJ2-2; TRBD2 agrees at 14 bases. Germline CDR1 MNHEY, CDR2 SVGEGT. This CDR3 has 18 residues. V lost 5 bases, J lost 6 bases, and 11 bases stayed unmatched. The CDR3 sequence is CASSNQGLAGDLAGELFF. In nucleotides, the CDR3 is TGTGCCAGCAGTAATCAGGGACTAGCGGGAGATTTGGCCGGGGAGCTGTTTTTT.

The genes are TRBV29-1 and TRBJ2-1; 9 bases line up with TRBD1. This CDR3 region has 16 residues. Per germline, CDR1 SQVTM and CDR2 ANQGSEA. After removal of 4 bases from V and 5 bases from J, the junction contained 12 bases not matched to a gene. The CDR3 here is CSVGAPRRQGDNEQFF. The CDR3 region has the DNA TGCAGCGTTGGGGCCCCCCGTCGACAGGGGGACAATGAGCAGTTCTTC.

In this sample, this clonotype turned up many times. The CDR3 region has the DNA TGCAGTGCTAGAGAAGGACCCGGTGAGCAGTTCTTC. This gives the protein CSAREGPGEQFF. The chain carries TRBV20-1 and TRBJ2-1; D gene ambiguous. Germline values: CDR1 DFQATT, CDR2 SNEGSKA (reference sequence). The CDR3 totals 12 residues. Trimming pared 0 bases from V and 9 bases from J, leaving 9 bases between.

On this clonotype itself: A read error may account for a junction end that differs from germline. V and J are TRBV12-3 or TRBV12-4 and TRBJ2-2; maybe TRBD2 (5 bases). This CDR3 has 14 amino acids. The CDR3 DNA sequence: TGTGCCAGCAGCGCCTTCGCGAACACCGGGGAGCTGCTTTTT. The encoded protein is CASSAFANTGELLF.

This clonotype was recorded once. A read error may explain this, as a much larger clone is one base away. V and J are TRBV28 and TRBJ1-5, with D possibly being TRBD1 (5 bases). The ends were cut back, 2 bases at V and 5 bases at J, with 10 bases in the middle. The length of the CDR3 is 14 residues. Germline CDR1 is MDHEN and CDR2 is SYDVKM. As DNA, the CDR3 is TGTGCCAGCAGTTTAGGGTTGGGGGATCAGCCCCAGCATTTT. As protein: CASSLGLGDQPQHF.

This clonotype was counted between two and nine times. This rearrangement joins TRBV5-5 to TRBJ2-7, with 9 positions matching TRBD1. CDR1 and CDR2 (germline): SGHKS, YYEKEE (reference sequence). The CDR3 runs 12 residues. Unmatched junction bases numbered 0, after V lost 3 bases and J lost 5 bases. CDR3 nucleotide sequence: TGTGCCAGCAGCTGGACAGGGGACGAGCAGTACTTC. It specifies CASSWTGDEQYF.

This clonotype appeared a few times. J is TRBJ1-1 and V is TRBV10-2, with 7 nucleotides matching TRBD1. Per the germline V gene, CDR1 is WSHSY and CDR2 is SAAADI. The ends lost 5 bases at V and 0 bases at J; junction bases unmatched: 3. The CDR3 is 14 amino acids. CDR3 protein: CASSWTGVNTEAFF. CDR3 bases: TGCGCCAGCAGTTGGACAGGAGTGAACACTGAAGCTTTCTTT.

This clonotype appeared many times. The chain couples TRBV29-1 to TRBJ2-2, with D hard to call. CDR3 length: 12 amino acids. Per the germline V gene, CDR1 is SQVTM and CDR2 is ANQGSEA. The V end was cut by 4 bases, the J end by 3 bases, with 6 bases between. This chain's CDR3 is CSVVYHTGELFF. Here the CDR3 DNA reads TGCAGCGTTGTTTATCACACCGGGGAGCTGTTTTTT.

This clonotype appeared a few times. The V call is TRBV28, the J call TRBJ2-5; the match to TRBD2 covers 13 bases. The V gene end was trimmed by 6 bases and the J gene end by 5 bases; junction bases not matched to a gene: 12. The germline V gene has CDR1 MDHEN and CDR2 SYDVKM. The CDR3 extends over 17 amino acids. The CDR3: CASRVPSGTSGIETQYF. In DNA form, the CDR3 reads TGTGCCAGCAGAGTCCCCTCCGGGACTAGCGGGATTGAGACCCAGTACTTC.

This clonotype was counted a single time. The chain links TRBV4-3 to TRBJ2-7, with 15 bases identical to TRBD2. This CDR3 contains 15 residues. V lost 4 bases and J lost 7; bases outside the gene matches: 5. From germline, CDR1 is LGHNA and CDR2 YSLEER. CDR3 sequence reads: CASSPGTSGRNEQYF. The CDR3 region has the DNA TGCGCCAGCAGCCCTGGGACTAGCGGGAGGAATGAGCAGTACTTC.

V and J are TRBV9 and TRBJ2-5; D call uncertain. Germline CDR1 is SGDLS and CDR2 is YYNGEE. This CDR3 has 14 residues. V lost 0 bases and J lost 3, with 9 bases in between. CDR3 DNA sequence: TGTGCCAGCAGCGTAGGCGACTCAGAAGAGACCCAGTACTTC. It codes for CASSVGDSEETQYF.

Worth noting for this clonotype: This may stem from a read error, because a much larger clone lies one nucleotide away. The chain has TRBV11-2 and TRBJ2-6; 9 bases are a match to TRBD1. Per germline, CDR1 SGHAT and CDR2 FQNNGV. This CDR3 is 19 amino acids long. V shed 4 bases, J shed 1 base, and the junction held 11 bases outside the gene matches. The CDR3 spells CASSSARDRVISGANVLTF. CDR3 nucleotide sequence: TGTGCCAGCAGCTCCGCCCGGGACAGGGTTATATCTGGGGCCAACGTCCTGACTTTC. Filled out from reference TRBV11-2 and TRBJ2-6, the complete variable domain reads EAGVAQSPRYKIIEKRQSVAFWCNPISGHATLYWYQQILGQGPKLLIQFQNNGVVDDSQLPKDRFSAERLKGVDSTLKIQPAKLEDSAVYLCASSSARDRVISGANVLTFGAGSRLTVL.